The 21 T cell receptor beta chains below come from one sample, sequenced in a study of shared clonotypes between healthy human individuals (dated by TCRdb to about 2020). Receptor amplification or capture employed the immunoSEQ multiplex PCR assay. TCRdb limited this immuneACCESS table to in-frame rearrangements with V and J called. A share of clones is missing; checked studies link under half to unresolved V genes, and the rest is unexplained. The sample records 2 million to 2.5 million clones, 92% of which are singletons. In total, the top ten clones hold 0.37% of the sample. The source material was naive CD4+ T cells from PBMCs. In the paper's terms, the cell subset or site label means: CD45RA+ positively selected. The receptors derive from a man aged 18 to 30 in good health. Some clones in this sample may be carry-over from other donors' samples.

The chain joins TRBV13 to TRBJ1-1, with TRBD1 matching 8 bases. Per the germline V gene, CDR1 is PRHDT and CDR2 is FYEKMQ (reference sequence). The V gene end was trimmed by 5 bases and the J gene end by 4 bases; junction bases not matched to a gene: 9. The CDR3 contains 15 residues. The CDR3 coding sequence is TGTGCCAGCAGCCAAACTTACACAGGGGGCACTGAAGCTTTCTTT. Translated: CASSQTYTGGTEAFF.

The chain combines TRBV2 with TRBJ2-3, with D unresolved. The CDR3 sequence is 13 residues long. Germline lookup yields CDR1 SNHLY and CDR2 FYNNEI. V gave up 4 bases and J gave up 1 base, with 6 bases separating them. The CDR3 loop is CASSVPRTDTQYF. CDR3 DNA sequence: TGTGCCAGCAGTGTTCCCCGCACAGATACGCAGTATTTT.

The J gene is TRBJ1-2, the V gene TRBV6-6; D may be TRBD1 (5 bases). The V gene lost 7 bases and the J gene lost 8 bases, with 17 bases spanning the gap. This CDR3 comprises 13 residues. The germline V gene encodes CDR1 MNHNY and CDR2 SVGAGI (reference sequence). The CDR3 region is CASTGTEGAGYTF. As DNA, the CDR3 is TGTGCCAGCACCGGGACCGAGGGAGCAGGCTACACCTTC.

CDR3 region: CASSRPSGSYNEQFF. In nucleotides, the CDR3 is TGTGCCAGCAGTCGACCTAGCGGGAGCTACAATGAGCAGTTCTTC. V gene TRBV27 combines with J gene TRBJ2-1, with 10 positions matching TRBD2. Germline V gives CDR1 MNHEY, CDR2 SMNVEV (reference sequence). The junction had 4 bases not matched to a gene; V was cut back by 5 bases and J by 3 bases. The CDR3 is made up of 15 amino acids.

This rearrangement joins TRBV10-3 to TRBJ1-1; no definite D call. The ends were cut back, 0 bases at V and 8 bases at J, with 10 bases in the middle. This CDR3 is built from 13 residues. Germline-derived CDR1 and CDR2 are ENHRY and SYGVKD. DNA for the CDR3: TGTGCCATCAGTGAGTCTGGGCGAATAGAAGCTTTCTTT. This sequence encodes CAISESGRIEAFF.

The chain is built from TRBV7-9 and TRBJ1-4; perhaps TRBD1 as D (5 bases). V lost 5 bases and J lost 0, with 22 bases in between. Germline-derived CDR1 and CDR2 are SEHNR and FQNEAQ (reference sequence). The CDR3 spans 19 residues. CDR3: CASSLKGTPGGSTNEKLFF. CDR3 DNA: TGTGCCAGCAGCCTAAAAGGGACTCCCGGTGGGTCAACTAATGAAAAACTGTTTTTT. Supplemented by reference TRBV7-9 and TRBJ1-4, the full variable domain reads DTGVSQNPRHKITKRGQNVTFRCDPISEHNRLYWYRQTLGQGPEFLTYFQNEAQLEKSRLLSDRFSAERPKGSFSTLEIQRTEQGDSAMYLCASSLKGTPGGSTNEKLFFGSGTQLSVL.

The sample holds one count of this clone. This chain links TRBV7-8 with TRBJ2-6, with D maybe TRBD1 (6 bases). Germline V gene sequence: CDR1 SGHVS, CDR2 FQNEAQ. CDR3 length: 15 amino acids. V was clipped by 5 bases and J by 4 bases, with 12 bases between them. This CDR3 reads CASSVRGTGANVLTF. The CDR3 nucleotides read TGTGCCAGCAGCGTCAGGGGTACAGGGGCCAACGTCCTGACTTTC.

The chain recombines TRBV7-2 with TRBJ2-5, with 7 bases that match TRBD2. Germline V gene data show CDR1 as SGHTA and CDR2 as FQGNSA. V dropped 3 bases and J dropped 5; count of bases not matched to a gene: 6. The CDR3 is 14 residues long. The CDR3 loop is CASSFNGGEETQYF. The CDR3 DNA reads as TGTGCCAGCAGCTTTAATGGGGGGGAGGAGACCCAGTACTTC.

The V call is TRBV29-1, the J call TRBJ2-5, with D perhaps TRBD1 (5 bases). V was cut by 7 bases and J by 4 bases, with 13 bases left in between. This CDR3 is 12 amino acids long. Germline CDR1 and CDR2: SQVTM and ANQGSEA. CDR3 amino acids: CSAGRQGETQYF. The CDR3 DNA reads TGCAGCGCCGGGCGGCAGGGAGAGACCCAGTACTTC.

A single count supports this clone. V is TRBV6-1 and J is TRBJ1-1; D might be TRBD1 (6 bases). The CDR3 runs 12 residues. The germline V gene has CDR1 MNHNS and CDR2 SASEGT. V was pared by 7 bases and J by 7 bases, with 13 bases between. The CDR3 DNA reads as TGTGCCAGCACCAGGGGCTTTAATGAAGCTTTCTTT. Translating gives CASTRGFNEAFF.

The gene calls are TRBV2 and TRBJ2-3; 12 bases match TRBD2. The V and J ends lost 5 bases and 5 bases, in that order; junction bases with no gene match: 8. Germline CDR1 is SNHLY and CDR2 is FYNNEI. The CDR3 contains 16 residues. In nucleotides, the CDR3 is TGTGCCAGCAGTCTAGGGGCTAGCGGGAGGGGAGATACGCAGTATTTT. Translation: CASSLGASGRGDTQYF.

The chain couples TRBV6-5 to TRBJ1-2; 7 nucleotides line up with TRBD1. The germline V gene encodes CDR1 MNHEY and CDR2 SVGAGI. The CDR3 has 13 residues. With V trimmed by 4 bases and J by 5 bases, 4 bases remained unmatched. The chain's CDR3 is CASSSGGRYGYTF. DNA of the CDR3: TGTGCCAGCAGTTCAGGGGGACGATATGGCTACACCTTC.

This clone has only one observation. Distinct nucleotide sequences in the sample also encode this CDR3. The chain links TRBV20-1 to TRBJ2-7, with D possibly TRBD2 on 5 matching bases. V was clipped by 3 bases and J by 3 bases, with 6 bases between them. The CDR3 extends over 11 amino acids. Germline CDR1 reads DFQATT; CDR2 reads SNEGSKA (reference sequence). The CDR3 protein is CSAREDYEQYF. Here the CDR3 DNA reads TGCAGTGCTAGGGAGGACTACGAGCAGTACTTC.

J is TRBJ2-3 and V is TRBV6-6, with no clear D. V lost 6 bases to trimming and J lost 5 bases, with 6 bases between them. Germline CDR1 and CDR2: MNHNY and SVGAGI (reference sequence). The CDR3 consists of 11 residues. CDR3 in DNA: TGTGCCAGCAGGGTACAAGATACGCAGTATTTT. Protein product: CASRVQDTQYF.

The gene calls are TRBV5-5 and TRBJ2-1; no reliable D call. The V end lost 1 base, the J end lost 0 bases, and 14 bases lay between the germline ends. This CDR3 region has 17 residues. Germline CDR1 reads SGHKS; CDR2 reads YYEKEE (reference sequence). The CDR3 reads CASSLNWRTSSYNEQFF. CDR3 DNA sequence: TGTGCCAGCAGCTTGAATTGGCGGACGAGCTCCTACAATGAGCAGTTCTTC.

The chain combines TRBV5-8 with TRBJ1-5, with unresolved D. The germline V gene encodes CDR1 SGHTS and CDR2 YDEGEE. Trimming pared 7 bases from V and 3 bases from J, leaving 14 bases between. This CDR3 region has 14 residues. CDR3 region: CASALLGDNQPQHF. CDR3 coding DNA: TGTGCCAGCGCATTGTTGGGTGACAATCAGCCCCAGCATTTT. The variable domain in full, with the rest retrieved from reference TRBV5-8 and TRBJ1-5, is EAGVTQSPTHLIKTRGQQATLRCSPISGHTSVYWYQQALGLGLQFLLWYDEGEERNRGNFPPRFSGRQFPNYSSELNVNALELEDSALYLCASALLGDNQPQHFGDGTRLSIL.

The chain is built from TRBV28 and TRBJ2-1; D remains unclear. The CDR3 consists of 12 residues. Trimming removed 8 bases at V and 4 bases at J, with 9 bases between. Germline lookup yields CDR1 MDHEN and CDR2 SYDVKM. The chain's CDR3 is CASYQAYNEQFF. The CDR3 DNA follows: TGTGCCAGCTATCAGGCTTACAATGAGCAGTTCTTC.

This chain connects TRBV28 to TRBJ2-7; no reliable D call. CDR1 and CDR2 from the germline V gene are MDHEN and SYDVKM. The CDR3 has 13 amino acids. V lost 3 bases, J lost 2 bases, and 8 bases lay in between. CDR3 protein: CASSFPQTYEQYF. In DNA form, the CDR3 reads TGTGCCAGCAGTTTTCCGCAGACCTACGAGCAGTACTTC.

The chain uses TRBV7-2 and TRBJ2-3; TRBD2 agrees at 7 bases. The germline V gene has CDR1 SGHTA and CDR2 FQGNSA. This CDR3 comprises 14 residues. V lost 1 base, J lost 3 bases, and 1 base stayed unmatched. CDR3 nucleotide sequence: TGTGCCAGCAGCTTAGGGCGGGAGACAGATACGCAGTATTTT. Amino acid sequence: CASSLGRETDTQYF.

The chain links TRBV28 to TRBJ1-4; no reliable D call. CDR1 MDHEN and CDR2 SYDVKM come from the germline V gene. Trimming took 8 bases from V and 0 from J, leaving 7 bases between them. This CDR3 comprises 13 residues. CDR3 amino acids: CASGRATNEKLFF. CDR3 DNA: TGTGCCAGCGGGAGGGCAACTAATGAAAAACTGTTTTTT. The variable domain in full, with the rest retrieved from reference TRBV28 and TRBJ1-4, is DVKVTQSSRYLVKRTGEKVFLECVQDMDHENMFWYRQDPGLGLRLIYFSYDVKMKEKGDIPEGYSVSREKKERFSLILESASTNQTSMYLCASGRATNEKLFFGSGTQLSVL.

This chain joins TRBV7-2 and TRBJ2-1; the D call may be TRBD1 or TRBD2 (5 bases each). Per germline, CDR1 SGHTA and CDR2 FQGNSA. Deletions cut 2 bases from V and 8 bases from J, with 16 bases between. This CDR3 region has 15 residues. Here the CDR3 reads CASSLTLGDQHEQFF. The DNA of the CDR3 is TGTGCCAGCAGCTTAACTCTGGGGGATCAGCATGAGCAGTTCTTC.